The 10 T cell receptor beta chains presented below share a single source sample, sequenced in a study of T cell responses to AZD1222 COVID-19 vaccine (dated by TCRdb to the early 2020s). The time point tag for this specimen amounts to: about 28 days (+/-7) after the second vaccine dose. The sample's treatment or condition label is to be understood as: meningococcal conjugate vaccine given as trial control. Receptors were amplified or captured by the immunoSEQ multiplex PCR assay. Held by TCRdb, this immuneACCESS table contains in-frame sequences only and omits some clones. Under half of the omission traces to an unresolved V gene where checked; the cause of the rest is unknown. The sample table holds some 200,000 clones, of which just over 90% were seen once. The ten top clones hold less than 4% of the sample. Sequencing used peripheral blood, obtained 28 days after the second dose of the MenACWY control vaccine. The receptors originated from an adult who received the MenACWY meningococcal vaccine as a control.

V gene TRBV6-2 or TRBV6-3 combines with J gene TRBJ2-7; D call uncertain. In germline, CDR1 is MNHEY, CDR2 SVGEGT. With 0 bases removed from V and 2 bases from J, the gap between germline ends came to 11 bases. The CDR3 totals 15 residues. The CDR3 region is CASSYSGRRTYEQYF. CDR3 nucleotides: TGTGCCAGCAGTTACTCGGGCCGACGGACCTACGAGCAGTACTTC.

The rearrangement uses TRBV20-1 and TRBJ1-1; possibly TRBD1 for D (5 bases). Trimming left V 6 bases short and J 11 bases short, with 13 bases between. Per germline, CDR1 DFQATT and CDR2 SNEGSKA (reference sequence). The CDR3 is 10 amino acids. As DNA, the CDR3 is TGCAGTGCAGTTGCAGGGACGGCTTTCTTT. Translated, it gives CSAVAGTAFF.

The chain couples TRBV7-2 to TRBJ2-7, with 10 bases that match TRBD1. Germline trimming cut 5 bases from V and 5 bases from J; bases unmatched to any gene: 6. This CDR3 comprises 14 residues. Germline V gives CDR1 SGHTA, CDR2 FQGNSA. The CDR3 DNA reads TGTGCCAGCAGCCACCGACAGGGGGCTCACGAGCAGTACTTC. Amino acids: CASSHRQGAHEQYF.

The rearrangement uses TRBV9 and TRBJ2-1; a possible D gene is TRBD2 (6 bases). Trimming removed 4 bases at V and 12 bases at J, with 14 bases between. Germline assignment: CDR1 SGDLS and CDR2 YYNGEE. This CDR3 contains 12 residues. CDR3 sequence: CASSFPGGMQFF. CDR3 nucleotides: TGTGCCAGCAGCTTCCCCGGCGGGATGCAGTTCTTC.

V gene TRBV19 combines with J gene TRBJ1-5; D unclear. The CDR3 loop spans 16 amino acids. V lost 1 base and J lost 0, with 10 bases in between. Germline CDR1 and CDR2: LNHDA and SQIVND (reference sequence). CDR3 sequence reads: CASSIGGGGSNQPQHF. The CDR3 nucleotides read TGTGCCAGTAGTATAGGCGGCGGAGGTAGCAATCAGCCCCAGCATTTT. Full variable domain (remainder filled in from reference TRBV19 and TRBJ1-5): DGGITQSPKYLFRKEGQNVTLSCEQNLNHDAMYWYRQDPGQGLRLIYYSQIVNDFQKGDIAEGYSVSREKKESFPLTVTSAQKNPTAFYLCASSIGGGGSNQPQHFGDGTRLSIL.

This chain joins TRBV5-5 and TRBJ2-7; 7 nucleotides agree with TRBD2. J was trimmed by 3 bases and V by 4 bases; bases with no gene match: 10. This CDR3 has 15 amino acids. Germline-derived CDR1 and CDR2 are SGHKS and YYEKEE (reference sequence). CDR3 in DNA: TGTGCCAGCAGCCTACTTGGGGGGGAGCGCTACGAGCAGTACTTC. This sequence encodes CASSLLGGERYEQYF.

The V call is TRBV5-1, the J call TRBJ2-5, with D perhaps assigned TRBD1 or TRBD2 (5 bases each). Germline V gives CDR1 SGHRS, CDR2 YFSETQ. V was pared by 0 bases and J by 4 bases, with 13 bases between. This CDR3 contains 15 residues. The CDR3 sequence is CASSLGTQRGETQYF. CDR3 coding DNA: TGCGCCAGCAGCTTGGGGACTCAAAGGGGAGAGACCCAGTACTTC.

The chain employs TRBV25-1 and TRBJ2-3, with D unclear. The V end lost 4 bases, the J end lost 2 bases, and 10 bases lay between the germline ends. The CDR3 extends over 14 amino acids. Germline CDR1 and CDR2: MGHDK and SYGVNS. The CDR3 loop reads CASSAPESTDTQYF. The DNA of the CDR3 is TGTGCCAGCAGTGCCCCTGAGTCCACAGATACGCAGTATTTT.

The rearrangement links TRBV28 to TRBJ2-5; TRBD2 matches 8 bases. Germline CDR1 is MDHEN and CDR2 is SYDVKM. Germline trimming cut 2 bases from V and 0 bases from J; bases unmatched to any gene: 8. This CDR3 has 17 residues. CDR3 DNA: TGTGCCAGCAGTTTAAGCGCGGGACTAGGACACCAAGAGACCCAGTACTTC. This sequence encodes CASSLSAGLGHQETQYF.

This clone was detected once. The chain combines TRBV4-2 with TRBJ1-3; D unclear. Trimming took 1 base from V and 0 from J, leaving 13 bases between them. This CDR3 has 17 residues. Germline V lookup: CDR1 LGHNA, CDR2 YNFKEQ. In nucleotides, the CDR3 is TGTGCCAGCAGCCAAGGGGTGGGCAGGAGCTCTGGAAACACCATATATTTT. This gives the protein CASSQGVGRSSGNTIYF.